Listed here are 27 T cell receptor beta chains from one sample, sequenced in a study of cytomegalovirus exposure and HLA in healthy donors. Amplification used 60 Vbeta primers and 13 Jbeta primers. Sequencing used immunoSEQ multiplex PCR; TCRdb keeps in-frame clones, though not all of them. The sample consists of approximately 170,000 clones, roughly 84% of them appearing once. The sequenced sample was PBMCs. The origin of the receptors is a man younger than 45 in good health and CMV-seropositive.

This sequence joins TRBV29-1 and TRBJ2-3, with 9 positions matching TRBD2. Per germline, CDR1 SQVTM and CDR2 ANQGSEA. V shed 8 bases and J 2 bases; nucleotides not matched to a gene: 14. This CDR3 comprises 16 residues. This chain's CDR3 is CSTGPYSGRPTDTQYF. The DNA of the CDR3 is TGCAGCACTGGGCCCTATAGCGGGAGACCCACAGATACGCAGTATTTT.

The CDR3 DNA reads as TGTGCCAGCAGTTTCGCAGGGTCGACTGGCTACACCTTC. Its protein product is CASSFAGSTGYTF. J is TRBJ1-2 and V is TRBV28, with D possibly matching TRBD1 (5 bases). V lost 3 bases to trimming and J lost 7 bases, with 12 bases between them. This CDR3 comprises 13 residues. Germline lookup yields CDR1 MDHEN and CDR2 SYDVKM.

The table lists this clone with a count of one. V gene TRBV7-3 combines with J gene TRBJ2-2, with 10 bases aligning to TRBD1. V gave up 6 bases and J gave up 4 bases; unmatched junction bases: 5. This CDR3 contains 15 residues. Germline loops: CDR1 SGHTA, CDR2 FQGTGA. The CDR3 region has the DNA TGTGCCAGCAGTTCAGGACAGGGGGTCACCGGGGAGCTGTTTTTT. It encodes CASSSGQGVTGELFF.

This rearrangement joins TRBV13 to TRBJ2-1, with 9 bases aligning to TRBD2. The germline gives CDR1 PRHDT, CDR2 FYEKMQ (reference sequence). The CDR3 is 13 residues long. V shed 5 bases and J 8 bases; nucleotides not matched to a gene: 4. DNA for the CDR3: TGTGCCAGCAGCCCCGGGACTAGCTATGAGCAGTTCTTC. Translating gives CASSPGTSYEQFF.

The chain has TRBV9 and TRBJ1-2, with D unresolved. CDR1 and CDR2 from the germline V gene are SGDLS and YYNGEE. V lost 2 bases to trimming and J lost 3 bases, with 14 bases between them. This CDR3 spans 15 amino acids. The CDR3 region is CASSVQGGGHYGYTF. CDR3 bases: TGTGCCAGCAGCGTCCAAGGAGGCGGCCACTATGGCTACACCTTC. Filled out from reference TRBV9 and TRBJ1-2, the complete variable domain reads DSGVTQTPKHLITATGQRVTLRCSPRSGDLSVYWYQQSLDQGLQFLIQYYNGEERAKGNILERFSAQQFPDLHSELNLSSLELGDSALYFCASSVQGGGHYGYTFGSGTRLTVV.

The chain recombines TRBV6-5 with TRBJ1-4; maybe TRBD1 (6 bases). Germline CDR1 is MNHEY and CDR2 is SVGAGI. This CDR3 contains 14 residues. Trimming took 6 bases from V and 3 from J, leaving 11 bases between them. The CDR3 coding sequence is TGTGCCAGCAGCTCACAGGGTGCTAATGAAAAACTGTTTTTT. It codes for CASSSQGANEKLFF.

This chain uses TRBV6-5 with TRBJ2-7, with 8 bases that match TRBD1. This CDR3 has 16 amino acids. V shed 0 bases, J shed 2 bases, and the junction held 6 bases outside the gene matches. CDR1 MNHEY and CDR2 SVGAGI come from the germline V gene. CDR3 sequence: CASSYSGQGKTYEQYF. CDR3 DNA sequence: TGTGCCAGCAGTTACTCTGGACAGGGAAAAACCTACGAGCAGTACTTC.

CDR3 nucleotide sequence: TGTGCCAGCAGCGTAGGGGGCACTGTAGGGACTGAAGCTTTCTTT. Its protein is CASSVGGTVGTEAFF. This rearrangement joins TRBV9 to TRBJ1-1, with D maybe TRBD1 (5 bases). CDR3 size: 15 residues. Trimming took off 0 bases at V and 5 bases at J, with 14 bases between the two ends. The V gene's germline CDR1 is SGDLS and CDR2 YYNGEE.

The chain employs TRBV6-5 and TRBJ1-1, with a weak D call TRBD1 (5 bases). The CDR3 has 15 residues. Germline V gene lookup returns CDR1 MNHEY and CDR2 SVGAGI. V was clipped by 10 bases and J by 1 base, with 19 bases between them. CDR3 coding DNA: TGTGCCACAGGGCCTACAGGAACCCCGAACACTGAAGCTTTCTTT. Protein product: CATGPTGTPNTEAFF.

The chain joins TRBV19 to TRBJ2-7; possible D gene TRBD1, 5 bases. Germline assignment: CDR1 LNHDA and CDR2 SQIVND (reference sequence). This CDR3 comprises 14 residues. The germline V and J ends were trimmed by 3 bases and 0 bases, with 9 bases remaining between them. The CDR3 nucleotides read TGTGCCAGTAGTATTGGGGCAGACTCCTACGAGCAGTACTTC. Translation: CASSIGADSYEQYF.

The V gene is TRBV19, the J gene TRBJ2-7; 11 nucleotides match TRBD2. Germline V lookup: CDR1 LNHDA, CDR2 SQIVND (reference sequence). J lost 5 bases, V lost 4 bases, and 10 bases had no gene match. This CDR3 spans 16 amino acids. The CDR3: CASSTEHSGRAHEQYF. CDR3 nucleotides: TGTGCCAGTAGTACCGAACATAGCGGGAGGGCCCACGAGCAGTACTTC. The whole variable domain, remainder taken from reference TRBV19 and TRBJ2-7, is DGGITQSPKYLFRKEGQNVTLSCEQNLNHDAMYWYRQDPGQGLRLIYYSQIVNDFQKGDIAEGYSVSREKKESFPLTVTSAQKNPTAFYLCASSTEHSGRAHEQYFGPGTRLTVT.

The chain carries TRBV4-1 and TRBJ1-5; 8 bases align to TRBD1. V was pared by 3 bases and J by 7 bases, with 5 bases of the junction left unmatched. In germline, CDR1 is MGHRA, CDR2 YSYEKL. CDR3 length: 14 residues. CDR3 in DNA: TGCGCCAGCAGCCATCCCGGACAGGGACAGCCCCAGCATTTT. Residues: CASSHPGQGQPQHF.

This chain uses TRBV14 with TRBJ2-1; TRBD2 agrees at 9 bases. The ends lost 2 bases at V and 4 bases at J; junction bases unmatched: 6. Per germline, CDR1 SGHDN and CDR2 FVKESK. CDR3 size: 16 residues. The CDR3: CASSQLAGSLYNEQFF. In DNA, the CDR3 is TGTGCCAGCAGCCAACTAGCGGGATCGTTGTACAATGAGCAGTTCTTC. The whole variable domain, filled in from reference TRBV14 and TRBJ2-1, reads EAGVTQFPSHSVIEKGQTVTLRCDPISGHDNLYWYRRVMGKEIKFLLHFVKESKQDESGMPNNRFLAERTGGTYSTLKVQPAELEDSGVYFCASSQLAGSLYNEQFFGPGTRLTVL.

This clone was counted a few times. The genes are TRBV19 and TRBJ1-2; D gene ambiguous. The ends were cut back, 7 bases at V and 4 bases at J, with 7 bases in the middle. Germline V gives CDR1 LNHDA, CDR2 SQIVND (reference sequence). The CDR3 sequence is 11 residues long. DNA for the CDR3: TGTGCCAGTACCTCCCTCTATGGCTACACCTTC. This sequence encodes CASTSLYGYTF. The full variable domain, its missing parts supplied by reference TRBV19 and TRBJ1-2, is DGGITQSPKYLFRKEGQNVTLSCEQNLNHDAMYWYRQDPGQGLRLIYYSQIVNDFQKGDIAEGYSVSREKKESFPLTVTSAQKNPTAFYLCASTSLYGYTFGSGTRLTVV.

Concerning this clone: The sample carries other DNA sequences with the same CDR3. This chain joins TRBV2 and TRBJ1-1; D unresolved. With 1 base removed from V and 2 bases from J, the gap between germline ends came to 5 bases. In germline, CDR1 is SNHLY, CDR2 FYNNEI. This CDR3 is built from 13 residues. The CDR3 nucleotides are TGTGCCAGCAGTGAAGAGAGTAACACTGAAGCTTTCTTT. This sequence encodes CASSEESNTEAFF.

V is TRBV2 and J is TRBJ2-7; 9 bases line up with TRBD1. The CDR3 consists of 13 residues. The V gene's germline CDR1 is SNHLY and CDR2 FYNNEI. The J segment lost 3 bases and the V segment lost 6 bases, leaving 3 bases of the junction unmatched. The CDR3 loop reads CASRGGQGYEQYF. The DNA of the CDR3 is TGTGCCAGCAGGGGGGGACAGGGCTACGAGCAGTACTTC.

The rearrangement uses TRBV4-1 and TRBJ2-3, with D maybe TRBD1 (5 bases). V was shortened by 0 bases and J by 5 bases, with 21 bases between the two germline ends. CDR1 and CDR2 from the germline V gene are MGHRA and YSYEKL. This CDR3 spans 18 amino acids. The DNA of the CDR3 is TGCGCCAGCAGCCAAGATAGGGGTGGGCAGCCTCGGAGAGATACGCAGTATTTT. Translated, it gives CASSQDRGGQPRRDTQYF.

This chain's CDR3 is CASSHRQGSTDTQYF. CDR3 in DNA: TGCGCCAGCAGCCATCGACAGGGGAGCACAGATACGCAGTATTTT. V and J are TRBV4-3 and TRBJ2-3, with 8 bases matching TRBD1. The CDR3 contains 15 residues. Germline CDR1 LGHNA, CDR2 YSLEER. The ends lost 3 bases at V and 0 bases at J; junction bases unmatched: 2.

This chain uses TRBV11-3 with TRBJ2-5; possible D gene TRBD1, 6 bases. The length of the CDR3 is 14 residues. Trimming removed 5 bases from V and 4 bases from J, with 14 bases in between. Germline CDR1 and CDR2: SGHNT and YENEEA. The CDR3 here is CASSAGAIGETQYF. CDR3 in DNA: TGTGCCAGCAGCGCAGGGGCTATCGGAGAGACCCAGTACTTC.

This clone was detected only a few times. The V and J genes are TRBV6-1 and TRBJ1-5, with D perhaps matching TRBD1 (6 bases). Germline CDR1 and CDR2: MNHNS and SASEGT. This CDR3 has 13 residues. V lost 4 bases, J lost 7 bases, and 11 bases lay in between. The CDR3 reads CASSGQVEQPQHF. The CDR3 nucleotides read TGTGCCAGCAGTGGACAGGTAGAGCAGCCCCAGCATTTT.

The chain combines TRBV5-1 with TRBJ2-7; possible D gene TRBD1, 7 bases. V was clipped by 1 base and J by 9 bases, with 17 bases between them. CDR1 is SGHRS, CDR2 YFSETQ, per germline. The CDR3 consists of 14 residues. The CDR3 spells CASSLSGGTTGQYF. CDR3 nucleotides: TGCGCCAGCAGCTTGTCAGGGGGGACAACGGGGCAGTACTTC.

The chain links TRBV19 to TRBJ2-1, with 12 bases aligning to TRBD2. V dropped 3 bases and J dropped 9; count of bases not matched to a gene: 12. The germline gives CDR1 LNHDA, CDR2 SQIVND (reference sequence). This CDR3 spans 17 amino acids. The CDR3 loop is CASSMIGASGRAPEQFF. CDR3 DNA: TGTGCCAGTAGTATGATAGGGGCTAGCGGGAGGGCACCTGAGCAGTTCTTC.

The chain links TRBV5-5 to TRBJ1-2, with D unresolved. Between the trimmed V and J ends, which lost 6 bases and 9 bases, there was a span of 21 bases. The CDR3 runs 14 residues. Germline V gene sequence: CDR1 SGHKS, CDR2 YYEKEE (reference sequence). The CDR3 loop is CASTPEVFPWSYTF. The DNA for the CDR3 is TGTGCCAGCACCCCGGAGGTTTTCCCATGGAGCTACACCTTC.

The V gene is TRBV27, the J gene TRBJ2-7; 7 nucleotides match TRBD2. Germline-derived CDR1 and CDR2 are MNHEY and SMNVEV (reference sequence). Trimming at V came to 3 bases and at J to 0 bases, leaving 5 bases not matched to a gene. This CDR3 contains 15 residues. The CDR3: CASSFVGGSSYEQYF. CDR3 nucleotides: TGTGCCAGCAGTTTCGTGGGAGGGAGCTCCTACGAGCAGTACTTC.

This chain connects TRBV5-1 to TRBJ2-5; no reliable D call. V lost 4 bases and J lost 5, with 15 bases in between. The CDR3 contains 14 residues. Germline V gene lookup returns CDR1 SGHRS and CDR2 YFSETQ. Here the CDR3 reads CASSTVPEQETQYF. CDR3 in DNA: TGCGCCAGCAGCACAGTTCCCGAGCAGGAGACCCAGTACTTC.

The rearrangement joins TRBV15 to TRBJ2-5; 10 bases agree with TRBD2. The CDR3 totals 15 residues. The germline V gene has CDR1 LNHNV and CDR2 YYDKDF (reference sequence). Trimming removed 3 bases from V and 4 bases from J; junction bases left unmatched: 5. CDR3 sequence (DNA): TGTGCCACCAGCAGGGCTAGCGGGGGCGGAGAGACCCAGTACTTC. It yields the protein CATSRASGGGETQYF.

This chain joins TRBV5-1 and TRBJ2-5; a possible D gene is TRBD1 (6 bases). The V gene lost 0 bases and the J gene lost 1 base, with 7 bases spanning the gap. Germline CDR1 SGHRS, CDR2 YFSETQ. This CDR3 comprises 14 residues. CDR3 sequence: CASSLVDSQETQYF. Here the CDR3 DNA reads TGCGCCAGCAGCTTGGTGGACAGCCAAGAGACCCAGTACTTC.